One sample yielded the 6 T cell receptor beta chains listed below, sequenced in a study of CD8 T cells in Susac syndrome. The authors reverse transcribed about 0.5 to 1 ug RNA with random hexamers. Each CDR3 protein is one row after TCRdb ran MiXCR on the immunoSEQ multiplex PCR reads. The repertoire holds 95,000 to 150,000 distinct CDR3 sequences, with 85% to 95% as singletons. Sample: CD4+ T cells from PBMCs. The source is a human donor in good health.

V is TRBV9 and J is TRBJ1-1; no clear D. Per germline, CDR1 SGDLS and CDR2 YYNGEE. V was clipped by 4 bases and J by 3 bases, with 16 bases between them. This CDR3 has 15 amino acids. CDR3 in DNA: TGTGCCAGCAGCCCCTGGTCGCTCCGGGACACTGAAGCTTTCTTT. Protein sequence: CASSPWSLRDTEAFF. Full variable domain (rest looked up from reference TRBV9 and TRBJ1-1): DSGVTQTPKHLITATGQRVTLRCSPRSGDLSVYWYQQSLDQGLQFLIQYYNGEERAKGNILERFSAQQFPDLHSELNLSSLELGDSALYFCASSPWSLRDTEAFFGQGTRLTVV.

The chain employs TRBV27 and TRBJ1-1; a weak D match, TRBD1 (5 bases). The length of the CDR3 is 14 residues. Trimming shortened V by 7 bases and J by 5 bases, and 17 bases separated the two germline ends. The germline V gene encodes CDR1 MNHEY and CDR2 SMNVEV (reference sequence). The CDR3 DNA reads as TGTGCCAGCACCACCCCAGGGTTAGGTACTGAAGCTTTCTTT. This codes for CASTTPGLGTEAFF.

The rearrangement joins TRBV24-1 to TRBJ2-7; weak D call: TRBD1 (5 bases). The CDR3 spans 13 residues. From germline, CDR1 is KGHDR and CDR2 SFDVKD. Trimming took 4 bases from V and 4 from J, leaving 10 bases between them. CDR3 sequence reads: CATSDIRGYEQYF. The CDR3 DNA follows: TGTGCCACCAGTGACATAAGGGGTTACGAGCAGTACTTC.

This clonotype was recorded once. The chain recombines TRBV27 with TRBJ1-1; D might be TRBD1 (6 bases). CDR3 length: 12 residues. V gave up 7 bases and J gave up 7 bases, with 13 bases separating them. The V gene's germline CDR1 is MNHEY and CDR2 SMNVEV (reference sequence). CDR3 nucleotides: TGTGCCAGCATCAAACAGGGCGGTGAAGCTTTCTTT. The encoded protein is CASIKQGGEAFF.

This chain joins TRBV9 and TRBJ2-1; D possibly uses TRBD1 or TRBD2 (5 bases each). CDR1 and CDR2 from the germline V gene are SGDLS and YYNGEE. The CDR3 length is 16 residues. V was trimmed by 4 bases and J by 6 bases, leaving 20 bases between them. CDR3 coding DNA: TGTGCCAGCAGCTCACGACGTTGGGGGACGCCCAATGAGCAGTTCTTC. It translates to CASSSRRWGTPNEQFF.

This chain connects TRBV3-1 to TRBJ2-1, with TRBD1 matching over 7 bases. From germline, CDR1 is LGHDT and CDR2 YNNKEL (reference sequence). CDR3 size: 16 residues. V was pared by 1 base and J by 6 bases, with 9 bases of the junction left unmatched. The CDR3 reads CASSQVRQGLGNEQFF. The CDR3 DNA sequence: TGTGCCAGCAGCCAAGTTCGACAGGGTCTGGGCAATGAGCAGTTCTTC.